This TCR beta chain was identified during a study of T cell repertoires in aging, cancer and after chemotherapy. Study overall: Patients with glioblastoma brain tumors were sampled before and after temozolomide-based therapy. Whole-study findings and limits: In healthy donors, age-related TCR diversity loss mainly reflected lost richness.

A mixed TRB-A/B primer pool amplified rearranged TRB by multiplex touch-down PCR. TCRdb re-called the multiplex PCR reads through MiXCR, storing one row per CDR3 protein. The sample lists over 4,500 distinct CDR3 sequences; less than 75% were seen once. The template was genomic DNA from peripheral blood, not RNA. With regard to this clonotype: Its antigen remains unknown.

Germline V gives CDR1 SGHNT, CDR2 YENEEA. Trimming shortened V by 3 bases and J by 5 bases, and 13 bases separated the two germline ends. The CDR3 is 14 amino acids. This chain uses TRBV11-3 with TRBJ2-5; TRBD1 is a possible D gene (6 bases). The sample was blood. This clonotype originated in a human donor with a solid tumor. CDR3: CASSFTRGAETQYF. CDR3 DNA: TGTGCCAGCAGCTTTACCAGGGGAGCCGAGACCCAGTACTTC.